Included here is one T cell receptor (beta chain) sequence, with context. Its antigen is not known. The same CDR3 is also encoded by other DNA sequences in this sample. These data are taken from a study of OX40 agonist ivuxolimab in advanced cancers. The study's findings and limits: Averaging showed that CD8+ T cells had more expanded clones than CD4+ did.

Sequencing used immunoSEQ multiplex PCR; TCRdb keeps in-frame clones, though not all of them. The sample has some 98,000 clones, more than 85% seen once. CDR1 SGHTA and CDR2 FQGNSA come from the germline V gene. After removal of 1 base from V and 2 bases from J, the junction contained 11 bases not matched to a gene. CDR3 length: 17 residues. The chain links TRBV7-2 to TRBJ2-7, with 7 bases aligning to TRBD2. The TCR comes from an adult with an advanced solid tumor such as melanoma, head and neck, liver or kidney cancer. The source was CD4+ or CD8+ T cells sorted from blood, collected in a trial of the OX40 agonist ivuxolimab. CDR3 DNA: TGTGCCAGCAGCTTAGTACTAGGGATGGGGGGGGCCTACGAGCAGTACTTC. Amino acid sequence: CASSLVLGMGGAYEQYF.